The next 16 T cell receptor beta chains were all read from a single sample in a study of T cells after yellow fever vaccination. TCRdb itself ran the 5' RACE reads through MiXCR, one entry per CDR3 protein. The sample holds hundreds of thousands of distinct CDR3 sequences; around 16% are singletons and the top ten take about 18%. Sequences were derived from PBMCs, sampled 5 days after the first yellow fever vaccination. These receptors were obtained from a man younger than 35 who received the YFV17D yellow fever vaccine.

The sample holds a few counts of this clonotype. As DNA, the CDR3 is TGTGCCACCCGGACAGGAGGCACCTACGAGCAGTACGTC. This translates into CATRTGGTYEQYV. The chain employs TRBV10-3 and TRBJ2-7; 7 bases are a match to TRBD1. The ends lost 10 bases at V and 2 bases at J; junction bases unmatched: 8. This CDR3 is built from 13 residues. Germline CDR1 reads ENHRY; CDR2 reads SYGVKD.

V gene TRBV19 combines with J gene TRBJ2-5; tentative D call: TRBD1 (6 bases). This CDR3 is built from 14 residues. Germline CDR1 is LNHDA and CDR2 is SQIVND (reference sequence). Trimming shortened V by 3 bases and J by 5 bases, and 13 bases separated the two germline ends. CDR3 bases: TGTGCCAGTAGTATCGCCTCAGGGGCGGAGACCCAGTACTTC. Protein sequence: CASSIASGAETQYF.

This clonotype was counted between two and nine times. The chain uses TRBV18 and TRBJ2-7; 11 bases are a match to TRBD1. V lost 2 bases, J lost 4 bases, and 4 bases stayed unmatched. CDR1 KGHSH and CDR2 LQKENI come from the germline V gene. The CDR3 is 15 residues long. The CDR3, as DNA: TGTGCCAGCTCACCAGGGACAGGGGGATTGTACGAGCAGTACTTC. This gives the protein CASSPGTGGLYEQYF.

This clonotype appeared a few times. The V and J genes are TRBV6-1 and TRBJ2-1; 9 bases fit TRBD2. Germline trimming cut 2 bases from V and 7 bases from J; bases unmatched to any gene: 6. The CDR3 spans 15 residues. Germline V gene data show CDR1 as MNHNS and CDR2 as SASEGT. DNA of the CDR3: TGTGCCAGCAGTGAAACGCCTAGCGGGGAGAATGAGCAGTTCTTC. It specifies CASSETPSGENEQFF.

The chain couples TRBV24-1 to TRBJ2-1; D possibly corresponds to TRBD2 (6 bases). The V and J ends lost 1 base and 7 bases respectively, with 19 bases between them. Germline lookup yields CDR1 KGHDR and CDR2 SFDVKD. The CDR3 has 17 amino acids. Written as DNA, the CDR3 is TGTGCCACCAGTGATTTCCCACTAGCTAGGGGTCAAAATGAGCAGTTCTTC. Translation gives CATSDFPLARGQNEQFF.

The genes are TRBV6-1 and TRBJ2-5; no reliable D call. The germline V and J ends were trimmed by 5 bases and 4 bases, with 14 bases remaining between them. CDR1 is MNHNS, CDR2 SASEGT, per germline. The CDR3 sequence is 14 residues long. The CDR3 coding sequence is TGTGCCAGCAGTATTACCGCGCTGGGAGAGACCCAGTACTTC. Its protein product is CASSITALGETQYF.

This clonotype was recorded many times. The CDR3 DNA follows: TGTGCCATCAGTGAGGGACAGACAAGCTCCTACAATGAGCAGTTCTTC. It translates to CAISEGQTSSYNEQFF. The V call is TRBV10-3, the J call TRBJ2-1; D is perhaps TRBD1 (6 bases). This CDR3 region has 16 residues. CDR1 is ENHRY and CDR2 is SYGVKD in the germline V gene. V was cut by 2 bases and J by 0 bases, with 11 bases left in between.

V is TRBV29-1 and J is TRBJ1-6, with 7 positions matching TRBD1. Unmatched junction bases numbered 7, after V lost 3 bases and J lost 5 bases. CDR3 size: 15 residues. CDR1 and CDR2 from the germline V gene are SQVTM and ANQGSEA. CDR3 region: CSVDRGCSDNSPLHF. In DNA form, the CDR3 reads TGCAGCGTTGACAGGGGGTGTTCGGATAATTCACCCCTCCACTTT.

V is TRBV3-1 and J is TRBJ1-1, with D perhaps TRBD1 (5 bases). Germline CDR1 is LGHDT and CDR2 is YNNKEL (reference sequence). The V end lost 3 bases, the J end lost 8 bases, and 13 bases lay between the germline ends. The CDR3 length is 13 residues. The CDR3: CASSQRSREEAFF. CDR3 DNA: TGTGCCAGCAGCCAGAGGTCCAGGGAAGAAGCTTTCTTT.

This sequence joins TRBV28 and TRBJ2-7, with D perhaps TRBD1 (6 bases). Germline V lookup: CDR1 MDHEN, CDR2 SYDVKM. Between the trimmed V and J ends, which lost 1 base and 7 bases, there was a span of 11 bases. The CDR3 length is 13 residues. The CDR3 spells CASSLYRAIEQYF. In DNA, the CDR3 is TGTGCCAGCAGTTTATACAGGGCAATAGAGCAGTACTTC. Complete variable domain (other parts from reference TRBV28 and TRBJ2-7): DVKVTQSSRYLVKRTGEKVFLECVQDMDHENMFWYRQDPGLGLRLIYFSYDVKMKEKGDIPEGYSVSREKKERFSLILESASTNQTSMYLCASSLYRAIEQYFGPGTRLTVT.

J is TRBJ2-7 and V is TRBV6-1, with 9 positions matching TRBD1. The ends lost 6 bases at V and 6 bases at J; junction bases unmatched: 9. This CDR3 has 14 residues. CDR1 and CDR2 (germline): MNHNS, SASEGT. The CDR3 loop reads CASRPGTGFGEQYF. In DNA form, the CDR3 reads TGTGCCAGCAGGCCAGGGACAGGGTTTGGCGAGCAGTACTTC.

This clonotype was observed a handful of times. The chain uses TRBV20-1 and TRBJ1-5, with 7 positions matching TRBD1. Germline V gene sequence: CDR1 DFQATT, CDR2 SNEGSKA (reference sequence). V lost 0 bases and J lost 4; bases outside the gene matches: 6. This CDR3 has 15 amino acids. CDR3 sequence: CSARDRRTGNQPQHF. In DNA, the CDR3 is TGCAGTGCTAGAGATCGGAGGACAGGTAATCAGCCCCAGCATTTT.

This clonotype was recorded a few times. CDR3 residues: CSASGALKSTDTQYF. The CDR3 DNA follows: TGCAGTGCTAGCGGGGCACTAAAAAGCACAGATACGCAGTATTTT. The chain is built from TRBV20-1 and TRBJ2-3; either TRBD1 or TRBD2 may supply D (5 bases each). The CDR3 contains 15 residues. Trimming took 3 bases from V and 0 from J, leaving 13 bases between them. The germline V gene has CDR1 DFQATT and CDR2 SNEGSKA (reference sequence).

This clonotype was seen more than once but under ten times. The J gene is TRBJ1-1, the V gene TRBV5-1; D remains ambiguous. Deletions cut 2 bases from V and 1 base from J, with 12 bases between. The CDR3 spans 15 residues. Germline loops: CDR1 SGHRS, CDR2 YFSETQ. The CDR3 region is CASSLNSDWNTEAFF. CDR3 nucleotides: TGCGCCAGCAGCTTAAACTCGGACTGGAACACTGAAGCTTTCTTT.

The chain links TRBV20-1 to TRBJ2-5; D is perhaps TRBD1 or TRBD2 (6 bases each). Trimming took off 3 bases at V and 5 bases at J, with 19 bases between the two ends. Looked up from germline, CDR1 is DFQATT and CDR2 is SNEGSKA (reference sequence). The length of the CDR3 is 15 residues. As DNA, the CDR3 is TGCAGTGCTAGCTCCTCGGTGGGGGGCTCTGAGACCCAGTACTTC. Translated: CSASSSVGGSETQYF.

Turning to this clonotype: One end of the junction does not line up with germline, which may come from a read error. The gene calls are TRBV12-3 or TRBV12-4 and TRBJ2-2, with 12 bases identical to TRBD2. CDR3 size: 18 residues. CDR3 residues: CAFCLWSSGGDDTVELFF. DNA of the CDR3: TGTGCCTTCTGTTTATGGTCTAGCGGGGGGGACGACACCGTGGAGCTGTTTTTT.